Below are 12 T cell receptor beta chains sequenced from a single sample in a study of T cells in tuberculosis. After thawing and overnight rest, PBMC were stained with GMM-loaded CD1B tetramer, viability dye and anti-CD3 for sorting. C32 glucose monomycolate from Rhodococcus equi was loaded onto the CD1B tetramers. Sequencing used immunoSEQ multiplex PCR; TCRdb keeps in-frame clones, though not all of them. The table records 80,000 to 90,000 clones, approximately 91% of them present only once. The specimen was CD1b-GMM tetramer-negative cells sorted from PBMCs. Every receptor here comes from an adult woman with latent tuberculosis.

Concerning this clone itself: Compared with germline, one end of the junction differs, possibly owing to a read error. CDR3 DNA sequence: TGCAGTGTTTCAGGAACCGACCACTTC. It translates to CSVSGTDHF. This chain connects TRBV20-1 to TRBJ1-2; D unresolved. CDR1 DFQATT and CDR2 SNEGSKA come from the germline V gene (reference sequence). The CDR3 is made up of 9 amino acids.

V gene TRBV5-4 combines with J gene TRBJ1-1, with D uncertain. The CDR3 is made up of 15 amino acids. CDR1 SGHNT and CDR2 YYREEE come from the germline V gene (reference sequence). V lost 4 bases and J 1 base, leaving 14 bases between the germline ends. This chain's CDR3 is CASSPYALRNTEAFF. The CDR3 DNA sequence: TGTGCCAGCAGCCCCTACGCATTAAGGAACACTGAAGCTTTCTTT.

V gene TRBV10-2 combines with J gene TRBJ2-5; D is undetermined. Trimming cost V 8 bases and J 7 bases, with 14 bases left between them. CDR3 length: 12 amino acids. Germline V gene lookup returns CDR1 WSHSY and CDR2 SAAADI. The CDR3 here is CASAEEYATQYF. The CDR3 DNA reads TGCGCCAGCGCTGAGGAGTACGCGACCCAGTACTTC.

The chain is built from TRBV4-1 and TRBJ2-7; 10 bases are a match to TRBD2. The germline V gene has CDR1 MGHRA and CDR2 YSYEKL. The CDR3 covers 17 residues. Trimming cost V 1 base and J 4 bases; bases outside gene matches: 10. The CDR3 coding sequence is TGCGCCAGCAGCCAAGCGGGGCAGCGGGGGGGCAAGTACGAGCAGTACTTC. It translates to CASSQAGQRGGKYEQYF.

The rearrangement links TRBV19 to TRBJ2-5; D might be TRBD2 (5 bases). The DNA end lines up better with TRBJ2-7; the J call may be wrong. This CDR3 has 14 amino acids. Germline CDR1 reads LNHDA; CDR2 reads SQIVND (reference sequence). The CDR3 here is CASSAGRGSYEQYF. The CDR3 DNA is TGTGCCAGTAGTGCCGGACGGGGATCCTACGAGCAGTACTTC.

The V and J genes are TRBV11-2 and TRBJ1-2; no clear D. The CDR3 is 11 amino acids. Trimming shortened V by 4 bases and J by 5 bases, and 5 bases separated the two germline ends. Per the germline V gene, CDR1 is SGHAT and CDR2 is FQNNGV. In nucleotides, the CDR3 is TGTGCCAGCAGCTCCACATATGGCTACACCTTC. The encoded protein is CASSSTYGYTF.

The chain has TRBV13 and TRBJ2-1; 9 bases map to TRBD1. The germline CDR1 and CDR2 sequences are PRHDT and FYEKMQ (reference sequence). The V gene end was trimmed by 4 bases and the J gene end by 2 bases; junction bases not matched to a gene: 3. The CDR3 is 15 amino acids. CDR3 sequence (DNA): TGTGCCAGCAGCTCGGGACAGGGTCCCTACAATGAGCAGTTCTTC. Translation: CASSSGQGPYNEQFF.

J is TRBJ1-6 and V is TRBV5-1; D is possibly TRBD1 (5 bases). This CDR3 has 17 residues. V lost 3 bases, J lost 0 bases, and 13 bases lay in between. Looked up from germline, CDR1 is SGHRS and CDR2 is YFSETQ. The CDR3 spells CASSSDSPSSYNSPLHF. For the CDR3, the DNA is TGCGCCAGCAGCTCCGACAGCCCCAGCTCCTATAATTCACCCCTCCACTTT.

The chain recombines TRBV11-2 with TRBJ2-7; D possibly corresponds to TRBD1 (5 bases). This CDR3 has 14 amino acids. V was cut by 0 bases and J by 2 bases, with 8 bases left in between. Germline V gene data show CDR1 as SGHAT and CDR2 as FQNNGV. The CDR3 DNA reads as TGTGCCAGCAGCTTAGAGTTAGGGGCCTACGAGCAGTACTTC. Protein sequence: CASSLELGAYEQYF.

The CDR3 reads CASSIHRGPGNQPQHF. The CDR3 nucleotides are TGTGCCAGTAGTATACACAGGGGCCCTGGCAATCAGCCCCAGCATTTT. The chain links TRBV19 to TRBJ1-5, with TRBD1 matching 7 bases. The germline V gene has CDR1 LNHDA and CDR2 SQIVND (reference sequence). CDR3 length: 16 residues. V dropped 2 bases and J dropped 2; count of bases not matched to a gene: 6. The full variable domain, completed using reference TRBV19 and TRBJ1-5, is DGGITQSPKYLFRKEGQNVTLSCEQNLNHDAMYWYRQDPGQGLRLIYYSQIVNDFQKGDIAEGYSVSREKKESFPLTVTSAQKNPTAFYLCASSIHRGPGNQPQHFGDGTRLSIL.

The rearrangement uses TRBV29-1 and TRBJ2-5, with 11 positions matching TRBD2. Germline V gene lookup returns CDR1 SQVTM and CDR2 ANQGSEA. This CDR3 is built from 14 residues. The ends lost 4 bases at V and 3 bases at J; junction bases unmatched: 4. The CDR3, as DNA: TGCAGCGTTGGTTGGGGACTAGCGGAAGAGACCCAGTACTTC. The encoded protein is CSVGWGLAEETQYF.

V is TRBV30 and J is TRBJ2-1, with 11 positions matching TRBD1. Germline V lookup: CDR1 GTSNPN, CDR2 SVGIG (reference sequence). The trim removed 2 bases at V and 10 bases at J, leaving 10 bases unmatched. This CDR3 region has 15 residues. The CDR3 region has the DNA TGTGCCTGGAGTTCACCGGGACAGGGGGGGCGGGAGCAGTTCTTC. Protein product: CAWSSPGQGGREQFF.